Shown below are 24 T cell receptor beta chains from a single sample sequenced in a study of shared clonotypes between healthy human individuals (dated by TCRdb to 2018 to 2020). Libraries were prepared through the immunoSEQ multiplex PCR assay. Imported from immuneACCESS, the table was reduced by TCRdb to in-frame sequences with V and J called. These copies leave out some clones; in studies compared against another copy, an unresolved V gene accounts for under half, and the cause of the remainder is not known. The sample table records fewer than 3 million clones; roughly 92% of these occur just once. The top ten clones comprise around 0.35% of the sample. What was sequenced was naive CD4+ T cells from PBMCs. The cell subset or site label of this sample denotes: CD45RA+ positively selected. These receptors originate from a man between 18 and 35 years old in good health. Some clones in this sample may be carry-over from other donors' samples.

V and J are TRBV7-6 and TRBJ2-2, with 9 positions matching TRBD2. Trimming cost V 3 bases and J 5 bases; bases outside gene matches: 16. CDR3 length: 19 amino acids. CDR1 SGHVS and CDR2 FNYEAQ come from the germline V gene. CDR3 residues: CASSLDPSPREGPTGELFF. In DNA form, the CDR3 reads TGTGCCAGCAGCTTGGACCCTTCTCCGCGGGAGGGCCCTACCGGGGAGCTGTTTTTT.

The rearrangement joins TRBV11-2 to TRBJ2-1; weak D call: TRBD2 (6 bases). V lost 1 base, J lost 9 bases, and 10 bases lay in between. The germline V gene has CDR1 SGHAT and CDR2 FQNNGV. This CDR3 comprises 13 residues. Here the CDR3 reads CASSLAGVLEQFF. The CDR3 DNA reads as TGTGCCAGCAGCTTAGCGGGAGTCCTTGAGCAGTTCTTC.

The V call is TRBV7-3, the J call TRBJ2-1, with 15 bases fitting TRBD2. The V gene end was trimmed by 4 bases and the J gene end by 6 bases; junction bases not matched to a gene: 7. This CDR3 spans 17 amino acids. Germline CDR1 reads SGHTA; CDR2 reads FQGTGA. The CDR3 here is CASSSTGTSGRTNEQFF. CDR3 bases: TGTGCCAGCAGCTCGACCGGGACTAGCGGGAGGACCAATGAGCAGTTCTTC.

V gene TRBV6-1 combines with J gene TRBJ2-7; 11 nucleotides align to TRBD1. This CDR3 region has 15 residues. The J segment lost 7 bases and the V segment lost 4 bases, leaving 9 bases of the junction unmatched. Germline-derived CDR1 and CDR2 are MNHNS and SASEGT. The CDR3 here is CASSATGTGGREQYF. Written as DNA, the CDR3 is TGTGCCAGCAGTGCTACCGGGACAGGGGGGCGGGAGCAGTACTTC.

This clone was found a few times. This chain connects TRBV30 to TRBJ2-6; a weak D match, TRBD1 (6 bases). Deletions cut 3 bases from V and 2 bases from J, with 20 bases between. The CDR3 is 18 residues long. From germline, CDR1 is GTSNPN and CDR2 SVGIG (reference sequence). The CDR3 DNA follows: TGTGCCTGGAGCCCAATGGGCCGAACAGGGACTGGGGCCAACGTCCTGACTTTC. Residues: CAWSPMGRTGTGANVLTF. The entire variable domain, with the rest obtained from reference TRBV30 and TRBJ2-6, is as follows: SQTIHQWPATLVQPVGSPLSLECTVEGTSNPNLYWYRQAAGRGLQLLFYSVGIGQISSEVPQNLSASRPQDRQFILSSKKLLLSDSGFYLCAWSPMGRTGTGANVLTFGAGSRLTVL.

The chain has TRBV5-6 and TRBJ2-5, with 8 bases lining up with TRBD1. The CDR3 length is 16 residues. Trimming cost V 4 bases and J 4 bases; bases outside gene matches: 12. CDR1 SGHDT and CDR2 YYEEEE come from the germline V gene. CDR3 amino acids: CASSTHRGLIGETQYF. In DNA form, the CDR3 reads TGTGCCAGCAGCACGCACAGGGGGTTAATTGGAGAGACCCAGTACTTC.

The V call is TRBV12-2, the J call TRBJ2-3; the table's D call TRBD2 went unverified against the DNA. TRBV12-2 counts as a pseudogene. This CDR3 has 19 residues. The DNA for the CDR3 is TGTGCAAGTCGCTTCTCCCCGTGGCCGGGGCTAGCGGGCACAGATACGCAGTATTTT. Encoded protein: CASRFSPWPGLAGTDTQYF.

This chain joins TRBV28 and TRBJ1-2, with D perhaps TRBD1 (5 bases). Trimming stripped 5 bases from V and 5 bases from J, with 15 bases between. CDR1 and CDR2 from the germline V gene are MDHEN and SYDVKM. The length of the CDR3 is 14 residues. Written as DNA, the CDR3 is TGTGCCAGCAGTCCAACCGGGACGCCATATGGCTACACCTTC. As protein: CASSPTGTPYGYTF.

The chain carries TRBV28 and TRBJ2-3; no firm D call. V dropped 10 bases and J dropped 1 base, with 15 bases sitting between them. The germline V gene has CDR1 MDHEN and CDR2 SYDVKM. The CDR3 consists of 14 residues. CDR3 DNA sequence: TGTGCCACCTCAACGGCCGCTGGCACAGATACGCAGTATTTT. Translating gives CATSTAAGTDTQYF.

DNA of the CDR3: TGTGCCAGCAGCTTAGGGTTCGATGAGCAGTTCTTC. Its translation: CASSLGFDEQFF. This sequence joins TRBV7-8 and TRBJ2-1, with D unresolved. This CDR3 contains 12 residues. Germline V gene lookup returns CDR1 SGHVS and CDR2 FQNEAQ. V lost 1 base and J lost 8, with 6 bases in between.

The chain has TRBV19 and TRBJ2-7, with D possibly matching TRBD1 (5 bases). The CDR3 is made up of 15 amino acids. Germline assignment: CDR1 LNHDA and CDR2 SQIVND (reference sequence). V gave up 3 bases and J gave up 0 bases, with 12 bases separating them. The CDR3 is CASSIGSRDSYEQYF. CDR3 sequence (DNA): TGTGCCAGTAGTATCGGATCCAGGGACTCCTACGAGCAGTACTTC.

In its sample, this clone was seen a few times. The V gene is TRBV6-5, the J gene TRBJ1-1, with no clear D. The CDR3 sequence is 13 residues long. Germline V gene lookup returns CDR1 MNHEY and CDR2 SVGAGI. V lost 6 bases, J lost 1 base, and 9 bases lay in between. The CDR3 here is CASRADGNTEAFF. The CDR3, as DNA: TGTGCCAGCAGGGCCGACGGGAACACTGAAGCTTTCTTT.

The chain recombines TRBV5-8 with TRBJ1-2, with 9 bases identical to TRBD1. The CDR3 totals 17 residues. Germline V gives CDR1 SGHTS, CDR2 YDEGEE. Trimming at V came to 4 bases and at J to 6 bases, leaving 16 bases not matched to a gene. CDR3 sequence reads: CASSLPPPGTGIHGYTF. In nucleotides, the CDR3 is TGTGCCAGCAGCCTCCCCCCACCCGGGACAGGGATACATGGCTACACCTTC.

CDR3 residues: CASTLSFPDINGYSNQPQHF. The CDR3 DNA sequence: TGCGCCAGCACCCTAAGCTTCCCCGACATAAACGGGTATAGCAATCAGCCCCAGCATTTT. The chain is built from TRBV4-1 and TRBJ1-5, with unresolved D. The V end lost 7 bases, the J end lost 0 bases, and 28 bases lay between the germline ends. Germline CDR1 and CDR2: MGHRA and YSYEKL. This CDR3 region has 20 residues.

The rearrangement links TRBV4-2 to TRBJ2-2, with D possibly being TRBD2 (6 bases). Trimming took off 8 bases at V and 1 base at J, with 14 bases between the two ends. Germline loops: CDR1 LGHNA, CDR2 YNFKEQ. There are 15 residues in the CDR3. The CDR3 region has the DNA TGTGCCAGCCGAAGTTTAGCGGAGAACACCGGGGAGCTGTTTTTT. Translation gives CASRSLAENTGELFF.

The chain couples TRBV25-1 to TRBJ2-3; the D gene could be TRBD1 or TRBD2 (5 bases each). Germline V gene sequence: CDR1 MGHDK, CDR2 SYGVNS. Trimming removed 6 bases at V and 6 bases at J, with 16 bases between. This CDR3 is built from 14 residues. CDR3 loop: CASSQEAGTDTQYF. As DNA, the CDR3 is TGTGCCAGCAGCCAAGAGGCAGGGACGGATACGCAGTATTTT.

This chain uses TRBV9 with TRBJ1-1; D might be TRBD1 (5 bases). Germline CDR1 SGDLS, CDR2 YYNGEE. V was cut by 0 bases and J by 6 bases, with 9 bases left in between. This CDR3 spans 13 amino acids. CDR3: CASSVAREAEAFF. The CDR3 DNA reads TGTGCCAGCAGCGTAGCCAGGGAAGCTGAAGCTTTCTTT.

The chain employs TRBV10-1 and TRBJ2-1; 7 bases line up with TRBD2. The CDR3 runs 13 residues. Germline CDR1 WNHNN, CDR2 SYGVQD (reference sequence). J was trimmed by 8 bases and V by 6 bases; bases with no gene match: 7. The CDR3 region is CASSSLAADEQFF. CDR3 coding DNA: TGCGCCAGCAGCTCTCTAGCGGCTGATGAGCAGTTCTTC.

V and J are TRBV6-5 and TRBJ2-4, with D perhaps TRBD1 or TRBD2 (6 bases each). V was shortened by 5 bases and J by 5 bases, with 13 bases between the two germline ends. The CDR3 spans 14 residues. Germline V CDR1 and CDR2: MNHEY, SVGAGI. The CDR3 sequence is CASSPSGGQNIQYF. The CDR3 DNA reads as TGTGCCAGCAGTCCCTCCGGGGGCCAAAACATTCAGTACTTC.

The CDR3 coding sequence is TGTGCCAGCAGTTCCCGGGAAACAAGAGAGCAGTTCTTC. It encodes CASSSRETREQFF. The rearrangement links TRBV27 to TRBJ2-1; possibly TRBD2 for D (5 bases). With 4 bases removed from V and 10 bases from J, the gap between germline ends came to 14 bases. CDR1 is MNHEY and CDR2 is SMNVEV in the germline V gene (reference sequence). CDR3 length: 13 amino acids.

The J gene is TRBJ1-1, the V gene TRBV18; TRBD1 might be the D (5 bases). Germline assignment: CDR1 KGHSH and CDR2 LQKENI. Trimming shortened V by 6 bases and J by 1 base, and 15 bases separated the two germline ends. CDR3 size: 15 residues. CDR3 region: CASSYSGAGNTEAFF. The CDR3 DNA follows: TGTGCCAGCTCCTACAGTGGGGCTGGGAACACTGAAGCTTTCTTT.

The chain uses TRBV6-1 and TRBJ2-7; weak D call: TRBD2 (5 bases). The CDR3 consists of 13 residues. The germline V and J ends were trimmed by 4 bases and 3 bases, with 10 bases remaining between them. CDR1 is MNHNS, CDR2 SASEGT, per germline. The CDR3 region is CASSGERGYEQYF. CDR3 DNA: TGTGCCAGCAGTGGGGAGAGAGGCTACGAGCAGTACTTC.

CDR3 DNA sequence: TGTGCCAGCAGCTACGACAGGGGGGCTGAAGCTTTCTTT. This codes for CASSYDRGAEAFF. This sequence joins TRBV7-2 and TRBJ1-1, with 9 bases that match TRBD1. Germline CDR1 is SGHTA and CDR2 is FQGNSA. CDR3 length equals 13 residues. J lost 6 bases, V lost 4 bases, and 3 bases had no gene match.

A single count supports this clone. The chain is built from TRBV29-1 and TRBJ2-2; D tentatively reads TRBD1 or TRBD2 (6 bases each). This CDR3 comprises 14 residues. CDR1 SQVTM and CDR2 ANQGSEA come from the germline V gene. V was trimmed by 6 bases and J by 7 bases, leaving 18 bases between them. The CDR3 region has the DNA TGCAGCGTCGGGGGCGGCAGGGTAGGCGGGGAGCTGTTTTTT. Translated, it gives CSVGGGRVGGELFF.